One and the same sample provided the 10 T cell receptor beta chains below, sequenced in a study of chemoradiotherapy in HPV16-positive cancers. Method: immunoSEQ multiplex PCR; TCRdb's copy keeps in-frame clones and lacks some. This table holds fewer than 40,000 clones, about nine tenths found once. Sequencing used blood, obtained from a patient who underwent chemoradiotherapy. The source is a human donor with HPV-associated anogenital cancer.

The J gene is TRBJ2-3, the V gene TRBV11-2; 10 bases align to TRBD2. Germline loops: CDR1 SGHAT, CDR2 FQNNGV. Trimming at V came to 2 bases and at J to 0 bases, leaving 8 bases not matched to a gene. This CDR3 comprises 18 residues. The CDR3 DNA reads TGTGCCAGCAGCTTATGGTCTAGCGGGGGCCGGAGCACAGATACGCAGTATTTT. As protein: CASSLWSSGGRSTDTQYF.

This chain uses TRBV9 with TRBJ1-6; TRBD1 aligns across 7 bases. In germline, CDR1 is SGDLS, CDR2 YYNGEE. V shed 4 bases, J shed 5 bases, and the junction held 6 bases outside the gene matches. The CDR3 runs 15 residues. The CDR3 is CASSQGGGNNSPLHF. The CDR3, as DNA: TGTGCCAGCAGCCAGGGGGGAGGGAATAATTCACCCCTCCACTTT.

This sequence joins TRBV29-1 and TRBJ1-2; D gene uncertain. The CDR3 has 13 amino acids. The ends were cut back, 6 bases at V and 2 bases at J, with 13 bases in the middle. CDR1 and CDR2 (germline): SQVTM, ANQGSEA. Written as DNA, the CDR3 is TGCAGCGTAGAGGAAGCACTCAACTATGGCTACACCTTC. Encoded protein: CSVEEALNYGYTF. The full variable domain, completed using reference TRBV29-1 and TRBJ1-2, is SAVISQKPSRDICQRGTSLTIQCQVDSQVTMMFWYRQQPGQSLTLIATANQGSEATYESGFVIDKFPISRPNLTFSTLTVSNMSPEDSSIYLCSVEEALNYGYTFGSGTRLTVV.

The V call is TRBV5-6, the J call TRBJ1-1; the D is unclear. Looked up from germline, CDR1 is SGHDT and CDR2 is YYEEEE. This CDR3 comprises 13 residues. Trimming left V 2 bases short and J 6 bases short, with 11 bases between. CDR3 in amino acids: CASSFGVRAEAFF. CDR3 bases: TGTGCCAGCAGCTTTGGGGTTCGCGCTGAAGCTTTCTTT.

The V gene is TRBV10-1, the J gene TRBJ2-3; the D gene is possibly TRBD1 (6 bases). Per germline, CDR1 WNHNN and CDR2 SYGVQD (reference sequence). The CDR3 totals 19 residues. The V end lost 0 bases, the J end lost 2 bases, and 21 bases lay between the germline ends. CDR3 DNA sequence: TGCGCCAGCAGTGAGTCTCCCTCCCCCAGACAGGCCTCCACAGATACGCAGTATTTT. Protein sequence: CASSESPSPRQASTDTQYF.

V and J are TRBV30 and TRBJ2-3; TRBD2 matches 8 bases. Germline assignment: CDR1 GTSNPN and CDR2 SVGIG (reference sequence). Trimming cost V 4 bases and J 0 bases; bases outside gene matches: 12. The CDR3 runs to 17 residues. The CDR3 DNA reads TGTGCCTGGATTATCGGCGGGGGGAGAACAAGCACAGATACGCAGTATTTT. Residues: CAWIIGGGRTSTDTQYF. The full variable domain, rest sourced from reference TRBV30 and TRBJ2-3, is SQTIHQWPATLVQPVGSPLSLECTVEGTSNPNLYWYRQAAGRGLQLLFYSVGIGQISSEVPQNLSASRPQDRQFILSSKKLLLSDSGFYLCAWIIGGGRTSTDTQYFGPGTRLTVL.

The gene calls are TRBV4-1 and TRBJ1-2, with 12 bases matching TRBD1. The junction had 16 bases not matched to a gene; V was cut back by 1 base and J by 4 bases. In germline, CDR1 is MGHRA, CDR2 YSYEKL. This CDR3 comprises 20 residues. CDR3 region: CASSQGWRVRDRGLGYGYTF. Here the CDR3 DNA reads TGCGCCAGCAGCCAAGGATGGCGAGTGCGGGACAGGGGGCTTGGCTATGGCTACACCTTC.

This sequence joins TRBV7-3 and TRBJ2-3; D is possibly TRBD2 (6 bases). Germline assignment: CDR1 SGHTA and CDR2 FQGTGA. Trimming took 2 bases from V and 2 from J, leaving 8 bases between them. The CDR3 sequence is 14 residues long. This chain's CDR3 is CASSLGGTTDTQYF. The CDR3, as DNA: TGTGCCAGCAGCTTAGGGGGGACCACAGATACGCAGTATTTT. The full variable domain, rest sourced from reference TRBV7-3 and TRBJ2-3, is GAGVSQTPSNKVTEKGKYVELRCDPISGHTALYWYRQSLGQGPEFLIYFQGTGAADDSGLPNDRFFAVRPEGSVSTLKIQRTERGDSAVYLCASSLGGTTDTQYFGPGTRLTVL.

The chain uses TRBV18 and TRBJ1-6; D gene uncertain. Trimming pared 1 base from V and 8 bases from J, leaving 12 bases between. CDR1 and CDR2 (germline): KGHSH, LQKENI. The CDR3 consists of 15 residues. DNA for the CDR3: TGTGCCAGCTCACCACTGCCGAGTGGGGATTCACCCCTCCACTTT. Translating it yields CASSPLPSGDSPLHF.

DNA of the CDR3: TGTGCCAGTAGTAACCCGTCCGGGACAGATGGCTACACCTTC. Translating it yields CASSNPSGTDGYTF. V gene TRBV19 combines with J gene TRBJ1-2; 7 nucleotides align to TRBD1. From germline, CDR1 is LNHDA and CDR2 SQIVND (reference sequence). V was clipped by 4 bases and J by 6 bases; unmatched bases: 8. This CDR3 has 14 amino acids.